A single T cell receptor beta chain is shown here with its context. V shed 1 base, J shed 4 bases, and the junction held 13 bases outside the gene matches. Germline CDR1 SGDLS, CDR2 YYNGEE. This CDR3 contains 21 residues. Using RNA transcripts, the TCR beta CDR3 regions were amplified. In the first round, RT-PCR was carried out with HTBI primers, and a multiplex PCR formed the second round. TCRdb re-derived calls from the multiplex PCR reads in MiXCR, one entry per CDR3 protein. Of about 220,000 distinct CDR3 sequences in the sample, 20% to 25% were seen once. The record originates from a study of Graves' ophthalmopathy and Graves' hyperthyroidism. About the study: Peripheral blood was obtained at first diagnosis, ahead of any treatment.

Each donor who had ophthalmopathy showed moderate-to-severe activity, a CAS of ≥3, a NOSPECS of ≥4, and a duration under 3 months. Enrollment excluded any patients with other autoimmune diseases, uncontrolled infections, pregnancy or lactation. This TCR was recovered from a woman aged 45-65 years with Graves' ophthalmopathy. Specimen: peripheral blood. V usage is TRBV9 and J usage is TRBJ2-6, with 14 bases lining up with TRBD2. The CDR3, as DNA: TGTGCCAGCAGCGTAACCCTGATGGGACTAGCGGGAGCTTACGGGGCCAACGTCCTGACTTTC. This codes for CASSVTLMGLAGAYGANVLTF.